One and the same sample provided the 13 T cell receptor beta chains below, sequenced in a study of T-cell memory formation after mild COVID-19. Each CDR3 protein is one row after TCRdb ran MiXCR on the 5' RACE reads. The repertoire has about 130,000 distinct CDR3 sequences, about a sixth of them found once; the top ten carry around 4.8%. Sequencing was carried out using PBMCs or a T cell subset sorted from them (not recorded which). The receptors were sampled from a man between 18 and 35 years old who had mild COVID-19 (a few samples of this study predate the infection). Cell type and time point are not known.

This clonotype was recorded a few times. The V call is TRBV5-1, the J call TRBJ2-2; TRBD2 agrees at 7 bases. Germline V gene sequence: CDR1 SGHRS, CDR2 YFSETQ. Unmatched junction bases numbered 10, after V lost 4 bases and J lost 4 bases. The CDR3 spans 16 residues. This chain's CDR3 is CASSPPAGRATGELFF. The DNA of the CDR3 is TGCGCCAGCAGCCCGCCTGCGGGGAGGGCCACCGGGGAGCTGTTTTTT.

The CDR3 region has the DNA TGTGCCAGTTCAACAGGTCCTAACACAGATACGCAGTATTTT. Its protein is CASSTGPNTDTQYF. The chain uses TRBV19 and TRBJ2-3; D perhaps matches TRBD1 (5 bases). Germline CDR1 is LNHDA and CDR2 is SQIVND (reference sequence). This CDR3 comprises 14 residues. The ends were cut back, 8 bases at V and 2 bases at J, with 14 bases in the middle.

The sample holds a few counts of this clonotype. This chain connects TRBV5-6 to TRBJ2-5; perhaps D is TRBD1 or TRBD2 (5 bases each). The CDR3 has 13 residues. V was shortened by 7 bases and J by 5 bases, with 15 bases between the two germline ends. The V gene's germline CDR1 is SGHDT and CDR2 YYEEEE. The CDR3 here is CASHFGAGETQYF. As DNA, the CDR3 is TGTGCCAGCCACTTCGGGGCTGGCGAGACCCAGTACTTC. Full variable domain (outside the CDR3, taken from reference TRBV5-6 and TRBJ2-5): DAGVTQSPTHLIKTRGQQVTLRCSPKSGHDTVSWYQQALGQGPQFIFQYYEEEERQRGNFPDRFSGHQFPNYSSELNVNALLLGDSALYLCASHFGAGETQYFGPGTRLLVL.

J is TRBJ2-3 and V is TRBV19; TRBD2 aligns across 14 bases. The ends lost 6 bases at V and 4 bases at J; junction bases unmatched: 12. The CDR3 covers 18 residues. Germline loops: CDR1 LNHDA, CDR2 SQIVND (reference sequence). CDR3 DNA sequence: TGTGCCAGTAGCCAGGGACTAGCGGGAGATACGGGCCCAGATACGCAGTATTTT. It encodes CASSQGLAGDTGPDTQYF.

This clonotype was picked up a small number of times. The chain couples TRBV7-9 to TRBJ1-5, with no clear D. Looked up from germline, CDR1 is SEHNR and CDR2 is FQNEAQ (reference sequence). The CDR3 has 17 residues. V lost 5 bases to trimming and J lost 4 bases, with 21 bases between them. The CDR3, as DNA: TGTGCCAGCAGCCCGAAAGGAAGTGGGAGGAGGAATCAGCCCCAGCATTTT. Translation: CASSPKGSGRRNQPQHF.

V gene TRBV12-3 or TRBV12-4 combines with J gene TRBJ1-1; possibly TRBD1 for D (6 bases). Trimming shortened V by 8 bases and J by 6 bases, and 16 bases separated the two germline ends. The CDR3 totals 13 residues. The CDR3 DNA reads TGTGCCAGCGGGGGAGAACAGGGCTCTGAAGCTTTCTTT. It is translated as CASGGEQGSEAFF.

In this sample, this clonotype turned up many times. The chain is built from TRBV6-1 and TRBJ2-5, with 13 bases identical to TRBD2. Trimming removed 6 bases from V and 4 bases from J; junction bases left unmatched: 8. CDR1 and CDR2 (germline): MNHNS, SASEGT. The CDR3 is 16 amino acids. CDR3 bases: TGTGCCAGCAGACGGACTAGCGGGGGTCTTGGAGAGACCCAGTACTTC. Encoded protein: CASRRTSGGLGETQYF.

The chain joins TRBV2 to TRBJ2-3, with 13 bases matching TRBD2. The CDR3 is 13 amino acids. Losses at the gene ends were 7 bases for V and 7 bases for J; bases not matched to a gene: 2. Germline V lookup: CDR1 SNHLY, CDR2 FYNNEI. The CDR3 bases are TGTGCCAGCACCGGGACTAGCGGGAATACGCAGTATTTT. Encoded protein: CASTGTSGNTQYF.

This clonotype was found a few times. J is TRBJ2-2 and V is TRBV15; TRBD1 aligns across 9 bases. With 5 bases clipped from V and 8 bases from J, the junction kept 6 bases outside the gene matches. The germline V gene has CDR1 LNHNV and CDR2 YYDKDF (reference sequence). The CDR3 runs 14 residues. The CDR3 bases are TGTGCCACCAGCGGGGACAGGGCTTTTGGGGAGCTGTTTTTT. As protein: CATSGDRAFGELFF.

CDR3 in DNA: TGTGCCAGCAGCCCCCGGCGGGCTGGGGCCAACGTCCTGACTTTC. Encoded protein: CASSPRRAGANVLTF. The genes are TRBV7-2 and TRBJ2-6, with a weak D call TRBD2 (5 bases). This CDR3 region has 15 residues. Trimming took 5 bases from V and 2 from J, leaving 10 bases between them. Germline assignment: CDR1 SGHTA and CDR2 FQGNSA.

The chain's CDR3 is CASRADYTEAFF. The CDR3 coding sequence is TGCGCCAGCCGGGCAGACTACACTGAAGCTTTCTTT. The chain is built from TRBV5-1 and TRBJ1-1; D gene unclear. The CDR3 sequence is 12 residues long. V dropped 7 bases and J dropped 3 bases, with 10 bases sitting between them. The V gene's germline CDR1 is SGHRS and CDR2 YFSETQ.

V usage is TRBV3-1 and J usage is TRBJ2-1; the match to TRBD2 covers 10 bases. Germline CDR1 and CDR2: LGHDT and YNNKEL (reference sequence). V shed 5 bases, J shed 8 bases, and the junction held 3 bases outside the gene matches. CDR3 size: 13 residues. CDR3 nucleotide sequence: TGTGCCAGCAGCAAGCGGGGGGGTGATGAGCAGTTCTTC. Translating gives CASSKRGGDEQFF.

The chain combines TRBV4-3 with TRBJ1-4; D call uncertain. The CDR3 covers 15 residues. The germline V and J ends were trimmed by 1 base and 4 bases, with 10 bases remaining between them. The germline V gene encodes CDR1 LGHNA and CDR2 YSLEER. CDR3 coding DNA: TGCGCCAGCAGCCAAGGGATAGGGTATAATGAAAAACTGTTTTTT. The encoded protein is CASSQGIGYNEKLFF.